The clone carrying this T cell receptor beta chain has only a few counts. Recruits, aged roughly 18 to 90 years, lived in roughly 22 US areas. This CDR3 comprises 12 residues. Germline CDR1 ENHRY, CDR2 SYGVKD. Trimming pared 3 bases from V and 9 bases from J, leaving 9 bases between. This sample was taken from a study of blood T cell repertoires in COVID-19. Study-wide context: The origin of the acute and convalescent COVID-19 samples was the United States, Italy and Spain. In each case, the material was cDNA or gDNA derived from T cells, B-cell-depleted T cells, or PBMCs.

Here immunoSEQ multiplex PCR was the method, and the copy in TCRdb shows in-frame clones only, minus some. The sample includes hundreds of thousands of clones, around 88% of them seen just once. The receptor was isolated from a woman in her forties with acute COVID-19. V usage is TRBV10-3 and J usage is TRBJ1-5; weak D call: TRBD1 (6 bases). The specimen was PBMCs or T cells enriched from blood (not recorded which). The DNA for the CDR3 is TGTGCCATCAGTGACGAGGACAGGCCCCAGCATTTT. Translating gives CAISDEDRPQHF.